Presented here are 26 T cell receptor beta chains from one specimen sequenced in a study of shared clonotypes between healthy human individuals. Only in-frame clones appear in the TCRdb table, and some are missing; sequencing was by immunoSEQ multiplex PCR. The sample has 1,400,000 or so clones; around 98.5% are singletons. What was sequenced was naive CD4+ T cells sorted from blood. As for subset: CD45RA+ positively selected. All receptors come from a man aged 30 to 39 in good health.

The CDR3 nucleotides read TGCGCCAGCAGCCAAGGCAGATGGGGGACCCAGTACTTC. It is translated as CASSQGRWGTQYF. The genes are TRBV4-3 and TRBJ2-5; D call uncertain. Trimming cost V 1 base and J 7 bases, with 10 bases left between them. In germline, CDR1 is LGHNA, CDR2 YSLEER. The CDR3 is 13 amino acids.

V usage is TRBV19 and J usage is TRBJ2-2, with 12 bases that match TRBD2. The V gene end was trimmed by 6 bases and the J gene end by 6 bases; junction bases not matched to a gene: 5. There are 15 residues in the CDR3. Germline V gives CDR1 LNHDA, CDR2 SQIVND (reference sequence). The CDR3 reads CASSHLAGGAGELFF. In nucleotides, the CDR3 is TGTGCCAGTAGCCACCTAGCGGGAGGGGCCGGGGAGCTGTTTTTT.

This clone was recorded once. The V gene is TRBV6-1, the J gene TRBJ1-5; 7 nucleotides agree with TRBD1. The ends lost 1 base at V and 7 bases at J; junction bases unmatched: 10. The CDR3 contains 16 residues. CDR1 MNHNS and CDR2 SASEGT come from the germline V gene. CDR3 in amino acids: CASSEGLTGAGQPQHF. CDR3 sequence (DNA): TGTGCCAGCAGTGAAGGGCTAACAGGGGCTGGCCAGCCCCAGCATTTT.

This chain uses TRBV7-6 with TRBJ2-7; 10 nucleotides agree with TRBD2. The germline gives CDR1 SGHVS, CDR2 FNYEAQ. The length of the CDR3 is 16 residues. The V gene end was trimmed by 1 base and the J gene end by 3 bases; junction bases not matched to a gene: 6. CDR3 DNA sequence: TGTGCCAGCAGCTTAGAGGGGACTAGCGCCTACTACGAGCAGTACTTC. Residues: CASSLEGTSAYYEQYF.

The V call is TRBV5-1, the J call TRBJ1-1; a weak D match, TRBD1 (5 bases). The CDR3 extends over 15 amino acids. The V gene's germline CDR1 is SGHRS and CDR2 YFSETQ. Trimming cost V 5 bases and J 1 base, with 15 bases left between them. This CDR3 reads CASSVGPGENTEAFF. The CDR3 DNA reads TGCGCCAGCAGTGTGGGGCCCGGCGAGAACACTGAAGCTTTCTTT. The full variable domain, with the rest looked up from reference TRBV5-1 and TRBJ1-1, is KAGVTQTPRYLIKTRGQQVTLSCSPISGHRSVSWYQQTPGQGLQFLFEYFSETQRNKGNFPGRFSGRQFSNSRSEMNVSTLELGDSALYLCASSVGPGENTEAFFGQGTRLTVV.

CDR3 protein: CASSLGPLLGLVTEQYF. CDR3 DNA sequence: TGCGCCAGCAGCTTGGGACCCCTCCTAGGACTAGTCACCGAGCAGTACTTC. J is TRBJ2-7 and V is TRBV5-1; 7 bases line up with TRBD2. V trimming: 0 bases; J trimming: 6 bases; junction bases outside the gene matches: 15. The germline V gene encodes CDR1 SGHRS and CDR2 YFSETQ. This CDR3 contains 17 residues.

The J gene is TRBJ2-7, the V gene TRBV7-9, with TRBD1 as a possible D gene (5 bases). Trimming took off 6 bases at V and 3 bases at J, with 9 bases between the two ends. The CDR3 sequence is 12 residues long. Germline CDR1 is SEHNR and CDR2 is FQNEAQ (reference sequence). CDR3 sequence: CASSTTVYEQYF. The CDR3 DNA follows: TGTGCCAGCAGTACGACAGTCTACGAGCAGTACTTC.

The rearrangement uses TRBV1 and TRBJ2-7; the DNA was not compared with TRBD2, the D call given in the table. TRBV1 is given as a pseudogene. The CDR3 runs to 18 residues. The chain's CDR3 is CTSSMRAPGPSREYEQYF. In nucleotides, the CDR3 is TGCACCAGCAGCATGAGGGCCCCCGGTCCCTCGAGGGAATACGAGCAGTACTTC.

The CDR3, as DNA: TGTGCCAGCAGTTTGGGGCGGCAGGGGTCTGAAGCTTTCTTT. Encoded protein: CASSLGRQGSEAFF. The genes are TRBV27 and TRBJ1-1; D might be TRBD1 (6 bases). V was cut by 3 bases and J by 6 bases, with 14 bases left in between. The CDR3 consists of 14 residues. CDR1 and CDR2 (germline): MNHEY, SMNVEV (reference sequence).

CDR3 coding DNA: TGTGCCAGCAGCCCGGCGGACTTAAGCCGGGAGACCCAGTACTTC. Amino acids: CASSPADLSRETQYF. This chain joins TRBV11-2 and TRBJ2-5; weak D call: TRBD2 (5 bases). V dropped 5 bases and J dropped 5 bases, with 18 bases sitting between them. Germline loops: CDR1 SGHAT, CDR2 FQNNGV. This CDR3 has 15 residues.

This clone showed up just once. The chain combines TRBV4-1 with TRBJ1-2, with 9 bases aligning to TRBD1. V gave up 5 bases and J gave up 8 bases; unmatched junction bases: 9. The CDR3 length is 14 residues. Germline V CDR1 and CDR2: MGHRA, YSYEKL. CDR3 bases: TGCGCCAGCAGCGGAGGGACAGGGAAGAAGGGCTACACCTTC. Translated, it gives CASSGGTGKKGYTF.

The CDR3 spells CASSERSEAQPQHF. CDR3 bases: TGTGCCAGCAGTGAGAGGTCAGAAGCTCAGCCCCAGCATTTT. The V and J genes are TRBV2 and TRBJ1-5; D ambiguous. CDR3 length equals 14 residues. The ends were cut back, 3 bases at V and 6 bases at J, with 12 bases in the middle. Germline V gene sequence: CDR1 SNHLY, CDR2 FYNNEI. Based on the CDR3 plus reference TRBV2 and TRBJ1-5, the full variable domain is EPEVTQTPSHQVTQMGQEVILRCVPISNHLYFYWYRQILGQKVEFLVSFYNNEISEKSEIFDDQFSVERPDGSNFTLKIRSTKLEDSAMYFCASSERSEAQPQHFGDGTRLSIL.

V and J are TRBV11-2 and TRBJ2-7; the D gene is possibly TRBD2 (5 bases). CDR1 is SGHAT and CDR2 is FQNNGV in the germline V gene. The CDR3 is 15 amino acids. V was cut by 5 bases and J by 7 bases, with 21 bases left in between. Here the CDR3 reads CASSRQAATPTEQYF. CDR3 bases: TGTGCCAGCAGCCGCCAAGCGGCCACCCCTACTGAGCAGTACTTC. Combining the CDR3 with reference TRBV11-2 and TRBJ2-7 gives the whole variable domain EAGVAQSPRYKIIEKRQSVAFWCNPISGHATLYWYQQILGQGPKLLIQFQNNGVVDDSQLPKDRFSAERLKGVDSTLKIQPAKLEDSAVYLCASSRQAATPTEQYFGPGTRLTVT.

A note on this clone: Other DNA sequences in this sample translate to the same CDR3. This chain connects TRBV20-1 to TRBJ2-7; the D is unclear. Germline lookup yields CDR1 DFQATT and CDR2 SNEGSKA (reference sequence). This CDR3 contains 11 residues. The ends were cut back, 3 bases at V and 6 bases at J, with 9 bases in the middle. Written as DNA, the CDR3 is TGCAGTGCTAGCCTCGTTGGCGAGCAGTACTTC. Amino acids: CSASLVGEQYF.

Concerning this clone itself: The same CDR3 arises from other DNA sequences in this sample as well. The chain combines TRBV18 with TRBJ2-5; either TRBD1 or TRBD2 may fit D (6 bases each). This CDR3 has 13 residues. Germline V gene sequence: CDR1 KGHSH, CDR2 LQKENI. Trimming cost V 3 bases and J 5 bases, with 10 bases left between them. The CDR3 nucleotides read TGTGCCAGCTCACCGGGGGGCGCGGAGACCCAGTACTTC. It encodes CASSPGGAETQYF.

J is TRBJ2-3 and V is TRBV5-1, with 11 bases identical to TRBD1. This CDR3 has 15 residues. The germline CDR1 and CDR2 sequences are SGHRS and YFSETQ. After removal of 4 bases from V and 4 bases from J, the junction contained 5 bases not matched to a gene. The CDR3 sequence: CASSPPGQGADTQYF. Written as DNA, the CDR3 is TGCGCCAGCAGCCCTCCGGGACAGGGGGCAGATACGCAGTATTTT.

The chain joins TRBV18 to TRBJ1-1; 7 nucleotides match TRBD1. V dropped 2 bases and J dropped 7; count of bases not matched to a gene: 4. CDR3 size: 13 residues. Germline CDR1 reads KGHSH; CDR2 reads LQKENI. Here the CDR3 reads CASSPKQGFEAFF. The CDR3 region has the DNA TGTGCCAGCTCACCAAAACAGGGGTTTGAAGCTTTCTTT.

The rearrangement uses TRBV6-5 and TRBJ2-5, with D possibly TRBD2 on 5 matching bases. Between the trimmed V and J ends, which lost 4 bases and 9 bases, there was a span of 21 bases. The CDR3 has 15 amino acids. Germline V gene lookup returns CDR1 MNHEY and CDR2 SVGAGI. CDR3 DNA: TGTGCCAGCAGTTCCGGACTCCCCGCCGGTATCCCCCAGTACTTC. Encoded protein: CASSSGLPAGIPQYF.

This rearrangement joins TRBV15 to TRBJ1-5; D is unresolved. The V end lost 4 bases, the J end lost 1 base, and 17 bases lay between the germline ends. Germline lookup yields CDR1 LNHNV and CDR2 YYDKDF (reference sequence). The CDR3 has 17 residues. Written as DNA, the CDR3 is TGTGCCACCAGCAAAAAAGGATTTCCCGGGAGCAATCAGCCCCAGCATTTT. Protein: CATSKKGFPGSNQPQHF.

This chain joins TRBV19 and TRBJ2-3, with no clear D. The CDR3 contains 12 residues. Trimming shortened V by 6 bases and J by 1 base, and 5 bases separated the two germline ends. The germline V gene has CDR1 LNHDA and CDR2 SQIVND (reference sequence). The CDR3 region is CASSPGTDTQYF. The DNA of the CDR3 is TGTGCCAGTAGCCCCGGCACAGATACGCAGTATTTT.

V is TRBV18 and J is TRBJ2-1; D perhaps matches TRBD2 (5 bases). Germline CDR1 KGHSH, CDR2 LQKENI. Trimming removed 0 bases at V and 4 bases at J, with 10 bases between. The CDR3 loop spans 15 amino acids. The CDR3 here is CASSPPSTRYNEQFF. CDR3 bases: TGTGCCAGCTCACCACCGAGCACTAGATACAATGAGCAGTTCTTC.

This clone appeared once. The chain recombines TRBV2 with TRBJ2-7, with TRBD2 as a possible D gene (6 bases). V was clipped by 5 bases and J by 8 bases, with 10 bases between them. The CDR3 loop spans 11 amino acids. Germline CDR1 SNHLY, CDR2 FYNNEI. This CDR3 reads CASSSTSQQYF. In nucleotides, the CDR3 is TGTGCCAGCAGTTCGACTAGTCAGCAGTACTTC. Full variable domain (remainder filled in from reference TRBV2 and TRBJ2-7): EPEVTQTPSHQVTQMGQEVILRCVPISNHLYFYWYRQILGQKVEFLVSFYNNEISEKSEIFDDQFSVERPDGSNFTLKIRSTKLEDSAMYFCASSSTSQQYFGPGTRLTVT.

The J gene is TRBJ1-2, the V gene TRBV19, with D unclear. Germline CDR1 reads LNHDA; CDR2 reads SQIVND (reference sequence). Trimming took 2 bases from V and 0 from J, leaving 4 bases between them. The CDR3 is 13 residues long. The DNA of the CDR3 is TGTGCCAGTAGTATATCCACTAACTATGGCTACACCTTC. Translation: CASSISTNYGYTF.

DNA of the CDR3: TGTGCCATCAGTTTCCCGGGACAGGGGAGCGGGGAGCTGTTTTTT. This codes for CAISFPGQGSGELFF. This chain uses TRBV10-3 with TRBJ2-2; 10 nucleotides agree with TRBD1. The V and J ends lost 5 bases and 7 bases, in that order; junction bases with no gene match: 7. CDR1 ENHRY and CDR2 SYGVKD come from the germline V gene. There are 15 residues in the CDR3.

CDR3 bases: TGTGCCAGCAGCCGCCGGTTTGGGGGGGAGACCCAGTACTTC. It translates to CASSRRFGGETQYF. The chain links TRBV27 to TRBJ2-5; a weak D match, TRBD2 (6 bases). CDR3 length: 14 residues. The ends were cut back, 6 bases at V and 5 bases at J, with 16 bases in the middle. The germline CDR1 and CDR2 sequences are MNHEY and SMNVEV (reference sequence).

The gene calls are TRBV6-5 and TRBJ1-2, with 10 nucleotides matching TRBD1. Germline V gene lookup returns CDR1 MNHEY and CDR2 SVGAGI. The CDR3 consists of 13 residues. With 5 bases clipped from V and 4 bases from J, the junction kept 1 base outside the gene matches. CDR3 sequence reads: CASSGQGVYGYTF. In DNA form, the CDR3 reads TGTGCCAGCAGTGGACAGGGGGTCTATGGCTACACCTTC.